Presented here are 29 T cell receptor beta chains from one specimen sequenced in a study of T cell repertoires in ileal Crohn's disease. The repertoire was sequenced with immunoSEQ multiplex PCR; TCRdb's copy has only in-frame clones and lacks some. The profile covers 6,000 or so clones, with roughly 82% appearing a single time and about an eighth taken by the ten largest. Sequences were obtained from ileal tissue. These receptors all stem from an adult with Crohn's disease.

This chain links TRBV4-3 with TRBJ1-4, with TRBD1 identical over 10 bases. V lost 2 bases and J lost 8; bases outside the gene matches: 5. The CDR3 has 15 amino acids. Germline V gene sequence: CDR1 LGHNA, CDR2 YSLEER. CDR3 protein: CASSQRQGAREKLFF. Here the CDR3 DNA reads TGCGCCAGCAGCCAAAGACAGGGGGCTAGGGAAAAACTGTTTTTT.

V is TRBV10-3 and J is TRBJ2-1; 7 positions agree with TRBD1. Trimming at V came to 4 bases and at J to 9 bases, leaving 6 bases not matched to a gene. The CDR3 runs to 13 residues. The germline V gene encodes CDR1 ENHRY and CDR2 SYGVKD. CDR3 DNA: TGTGCCATCAGTGGAGAAGGGGGCGTTGAGCAGTTCTTC. It yields the protein CAISGEGGVEQFF.

V gene TRBV7-9 combines with J gene TRBJ1-2; D not resolved. This CDR3 is built from 14 residues. Germline CDR1 SEHNR, CDR2 FQNEAQ (reference sequence). V shed 1 base and J shed 4 bases, with 10 bases lying between them. The CDR3 here is CASSLVEPFYGYTF. The CDR3 DNA reads as TGTGCCAGCAGCTTAGTGGAGCCTTTCTATGGCTACACCTTC.

This clone has only a few counts. The sample holds other DNA sequences that translate to the same CDR3. V usage is TRBV5-5 and J usage is TRBJ2-7; 8 bases align to TRBD1. V lost 5 bases to trimming and J lost 6 bases; unmatched junction nucleotides: 7. CDR1 and CDR2 from the germline V gene are SGHKS and YYEKEE (reference sequence). The CDR3 contains 13 residues. The CDR3 coding sequence is TGTGCCAGCAGTCGCACGACAGGGGCCGAGCAGTACTTC. Residues: CASSRTTGAEQYF.

This chain links TRBV5-1 with TRBJ1-2; TRBD1 matches at 8 bases. Germline CDR1 reads SGHRS; CDR2 reads YFSETQ. Germline trimming cut 2 bases from V and 4 bases from J; bases unmatched to any gene: 7. This CDR3 spans 15 amino acids. The CDR3 loop reads CASSFRQGAGYGYTF. Written as DNA, the CDR3 is TGCGCCAGCAGCTTTAGGCAGGGGGCTGGCTATGGCTACACCTTC.

CDR3 loop: CASSQISGANVLTF. The CDR3 DNA reads TGTGCCAGCAGCCAAATCTCTGGGGCCAACGTCCTGACTTTC. The rearrangement uses TRBV5-6 and TRBJ2-6; the D is unclear. Germline V lookup: CDR1 SGHDT, CDR2 YYEEEE. The V and J ends lost 4 bases and 0 bases respectively, with 5 bases between them. There are 14 residues in the CDR3.

This CDR3 reads CASSNRDNEQYF. For the CDR3, the DNA is TGTGCCAGCAGCAACCGGGACAACGAGCAGTACTTC. The gene calls are TRBV11-3 and TRBJ2-7; maybe TRBD1 (6 bases). Trimming took off 5 bases at V and 5 bases at J, with 10 bases between the two ends. CDR1 is SGHNT and CDR2 is YENEEA in the germline V gene. The CDR3 covers 12 residues.

The genes are TRBV19 and TRBJ1-1; perhaps TRBD1 as D (5 bases). This CDR3 region has 19 residues. Trimming cost V 3 bases and J 6 bases, with 29 bases left between them. Germline loops: CDR1 LNHDA, CDR2 SQIVND (reference sequence). The CDR3 bases are TGTGCCAGTAGTATCGACGCAGCAGAGGGGAGGCGGATTAACGCTGAAGCTTTCTTT. This sequence encodes CASSIDAAEGRRINAEAFF.

CDR3 sequence reads: CASSRLAGGTTDTQYF. CDR3 coding DNA: TGTGCCAGTAGCCGTCTAGCGGGGGGGACTACAGATACGCAGTATTTT. This sequence joins TRBV19 and TRBJ2-3; 12 bases match TRBD2. The ends lost 6 bases at V and 3 bases at J; junction bases unmatched: 7. The length of the CDR3 is 16 residues. The V gene's germline CDR1 is LNHDA and CDR2 SQIVND (reference sequence).

The count of this clone is one. The chain couples TRBV4-2 to TRBJ2-2; the match to TRBD2 covers 15 bases. The trim removed 3 bases at V and 7 bases at J, leaving 6 bases unmatched. The CDR3 is made up of 17 amino acids. The germline V gene encodes CDR1 LGHNA and CDR2 YNFKEQ. CDR3 in DNA: TGTGCCAGCAGCCATCTCGGACTAGCGGGAGGGGACGGGGAGCTGTTTTTT. This codes for CASSHLGLAGGDGELFF.

The CDR3 nucleotides read TGTGCCAGCAACTCTGGACTAGCGGGGGATACGCAGTATTTT. It is translated as CASNSGLAGDTQYF. The chain links TRBV7-3 to TRBJ2-3; 12 positions match TRBD2. In germline, CDR1 is SGHTA, CDR2 FQGTGA. Trimming cost V 7 bases and J 6 bases; bases outside gene matches: 5. This CDR3 has 14 amino acids.

Only one count was recorded for this clone. The CDR3 nucleotides are TGTGCCAGCAGCGTAGGACAGGGGATTATGACCGGGGAGCTGTTTTTT. This encodes CASSVGQGIMTGELFF. V gene TRBV7-3 combines with J gene TRBJ2-2; 9 nucleotides line up with TRBD1. CDR1 and CDR2 (germline): SGHTA, FQGTGA. The CDR3 is 16 amino acids. V was pared by 5 bases and J by 5 bases, with 9 bases of the junction left unmatched.

This clone was seen more than once but under ten times. The V and J genes are TRBV5-1 and TRBJ2-1, with 12 bases matching TRBD2. V shed 4 bases and J 3 bases; nucleotides not matched to a gene: 5. Germline V gene data show CDR1 as SGHRS and CDR2 as YFSETQ. CDR3 length: 16 residues. CDR3 loop: CASSPTSGGIYNEQFF. The CDR3 coding sequence is TGCGCCAGCAGCCCTACTAGCGGGGGGATCTACAATGAGCAGTTCTTC.

This clone has just one count. The chain links TRBV4-3 to TRBJ2-1; 13 nucleotides align to TRBD2. The V gene's germline CDR1 is LGHNA and CDR2 YSLEER. The CDR3 is 22 residues long. V lost 4 bases, J lost 8 bases, and 26 bases stayed unmatched. CDR3 sequence: CASSRQFGSRTSGGDRRHEQFF. CDR3 bases: TGCGCCAGCAGCCGCCAATTTGGAAGCAGGACTAGCGGGGGAGATAGAAGGCATGAGCAGTTCTTC.

The CDR3: CASSLTRRDTQYF. The DNA of the CDR3 is TGTGCCAGCAGCTTAACCCGGCGGGATACGCAGTATTTT. The V gene is TRBV7-3, the J gene TRBJ2-3; no firm D call. Germline CDR1 reads SGHTA; CDR2 reads FQGTGA. V lost 0 bases and J lost 6, with 7 bases in between. The CDR3 extends over 13 amino acids.

The chain employs TRBV11-3 and TRBJ1-1; TRBD1 matches 7 bases. CDR3 size: 15 residues. Germline V CDR1 and CDR2: SGHNT, YENEEA. With V trimmed by 2 bases and J by 0 bases, 3 bases remained unmatched. CDR3 nucleotides: TGTGCCAGCAGCTTACGACAGGGTCTGAACACTGAAGCTTTCTTT. It codes for CASSLRQGLNTEAFF.

The chain combines TRBV6-1 with TRBJ2-5; the match to TRBD1 covers 9 bases. The CDR3 contains 13 residues. V lost 8 bases to trimming and J lost 2 bases; unmatched junction nucleotides: 3. Germline CDR1 reads MNHNS; CDR2 reads SASEGT. The CDR3 spells CASGDRAQETQYF. The CDR3 nucleotides are TGTGCCAGCGGGGACAGGGCTCAAGAGACCCAGTACTTC.

J is TRBJ1-1 and V is TRBV5-1; TRBD1 matches at 9 bases. There are 16 residues in the CDR3. Per germline, CDR1 SGHRS and CDR2 YFSETQ. V trimming: 3 bases; J trimming: 6 bases; junction bases outside the gene matches: 12. CDR3 nucleotides: TGCGCCAGCAGCTCGGTGATCGGACAGGGGACCCCTGAAGCTTTCTTT. Its translation: CASSSVIGQGTPEAFF.

The chain links TRBV28 to TRBJ1-6, with D possibly matching TRBD1 (5 bases). Per the germline V gene, CDR1 is MDHEN and CDR2 is SYDVKM. This CDR3 is built from 14 residues. The V gene lost 3 bases and the J gene lost 7 bases, with 10 bases spanning the gap. The CDR3 nucleotides read TGTGCCAGCAGTTTTGACAGTTGGAATTCACCCCTCCACTTT. This encodes CASSFDSWNSPLHF.

The CDR3 here is CAWSEDRAYEQYF. The CDR3 region has the DNA TGTGCCTGGAGTGAGGACAGGGCTTACGAGCAGTACTTC. The chain uses TRBV30 and TRBJ2-7; TRBD1 matches at 8 bases. CDR1 is GTSNPN and CDR2 is SVGIG in the germline V gene (reference sequence). This CDR3 has 13 residues. Germline trimming cut 1 base from V and 4 bases from J; bases unmatched to any gene: 3.

CDR3 sequence: CASSYSSHSREKLFF. In nucleotides, the CDR3 is TGTGCCAGCAGTTACTCCAGCCACAGCAGGGAAAAACTGTTTTTT. The chain is built from TRBV6-5 and TRBJ1-4; D ambiguous. Germline V gene data show CDR1 as MNHEY and CDR2 as SVGAGI. V shed 0 bases and J shed 8 bases, with 13 bases lying between them. The CDR3 runs 15 residues.

This clone was seen a few times. The J gene is TRBJ1-2, the V gene TRBV18, with 7 nucleotides matching TRBD1. This CDR3 contains 14 residues. CDR1 KGHSH and CDR2 LQKENI come from the germline V gene. J gave up 8 bases and V 1 base, and 7 bases lay outside the gene matches. The CDR3 DNA is TGTGCCAGCTCACCACGAGAGGGGGCGTGGGGCTACACCTTC. Translation: CASSPREGAWGYTF.

The chain has TRBV9 and TRBJ2-3; 11 bases align to TRBD1. In germline, CDR1 is SGDLS, CDR2 YYNGEE. The V and J ends lost 3 bases and 0 bases, in that order; junction bases with no gene match: 6. This CDR3 contains 17 residues. CDR3 sequence (DNA): TGTGCCAGCAGCGACGGACAGGGGGCGATTAGCACAGATACGCAGTATTTT. This translates into CASSDGQGAISTDTQYF.

The chain joins TRBV4-1 to TRBJ1-6; tentatively, D is TRBD1 (6 bases). V gave up 0 bases and J gave up 7 bases, with 13 bases separating them. In germline, CDR1 is MGHRA, CDR2 YSYEKL. The CDR3 runs to 16 residues. This CDR3 reads CASSQDPSRGNSPLHF. The CDR3 nucleotides are TGCGCCAGCAGCCAAGATCCTAGCAGGGGAAATTCACCCCTCCACTTT.

The V call is TRBV5-1, the J call TRBJ2-7, with 8 nucleotides matching TRBD1. The V gene end was trimmed by 1 base and the J gene end by 4 bases; junction bases not matched to a gene: 7. CDR3 length equals 15 residues. CDR1 and CDR2 from the germline V gene are SGHRS and YFSETQ. The CDR3 loop reads CASSLLQGAGYEQYF. In DNA form, the CDR3 reads TGCGCCAGCAGCTTGCTCCAGGGGGCGGGGTACGAGCAGTACTTC.

This chain connects TRBV9 to TRBJ2-2, with TRBD1 matching 11 bases. The V gene's germline CDR1 is SGDLS and CDR2 YYNGEE. J was trimmed by 7 bases and V by 3 bases; bases with no gene match: 8. The CDR3 totals 16 residues. In nucleotides, the CDR3 is TGTGCCAGCAGCGCGGGAGCCGGGACAGGGGGCGGGGAGCTGTTTTTT. This encodes CASSAGAGTGGGELFF.

CDR3 sequence (DNA): TGTGCCAGCAGCTCCACAGGCTACTATGGCTACACCTTC. Translating gives CASSSTGYYGYTF. The chain uses TRBV11-2 and TRBJ1-2; tentative D call: TRBD1 (5 bases). V was trimmed by 4 bases and J by 3 bases, leaving 9 bases between them. The CDR3 loop spans 13 amino acids. Looked up from germline, CDR1 is SGHAT and CDR2 is FQNNGV.

This chain uses TRBV7-9 with TRBJ2-1; D not certain. The CDR3 sequence is 17 residues long. The V gene's germline CDR1 is SEHNR and CDR2 FQNEAQ (reference sequence). V gave up 5 bases and J gave up 0 bases, with 17 bases separating them. This chain's CDR3 is CASSTPQLSNSYNEQFF. The CDR3 nucleotides read TGTGCCAGCAGCACCCCTCAACTCTCAAACTCCTACAATGAGCAGTTCTTC.

The chain couples TRBV6-5 to TRBJ1-1, with 7 bases matching TRBD1. The CDR3 totals 14 residues. J lost 6 bases, V lost 3 bases, and 7 bases had no gene match. Germline loops: CDR1 MNHEY, CDR2 SVGAGI. CDR3 residues: CASSYQSRGPEAFF. DNA for the CDR3: TGTGCCAGCAGTTATCAGTCAAGGGGGCCTGAAGCTTTCTTT.